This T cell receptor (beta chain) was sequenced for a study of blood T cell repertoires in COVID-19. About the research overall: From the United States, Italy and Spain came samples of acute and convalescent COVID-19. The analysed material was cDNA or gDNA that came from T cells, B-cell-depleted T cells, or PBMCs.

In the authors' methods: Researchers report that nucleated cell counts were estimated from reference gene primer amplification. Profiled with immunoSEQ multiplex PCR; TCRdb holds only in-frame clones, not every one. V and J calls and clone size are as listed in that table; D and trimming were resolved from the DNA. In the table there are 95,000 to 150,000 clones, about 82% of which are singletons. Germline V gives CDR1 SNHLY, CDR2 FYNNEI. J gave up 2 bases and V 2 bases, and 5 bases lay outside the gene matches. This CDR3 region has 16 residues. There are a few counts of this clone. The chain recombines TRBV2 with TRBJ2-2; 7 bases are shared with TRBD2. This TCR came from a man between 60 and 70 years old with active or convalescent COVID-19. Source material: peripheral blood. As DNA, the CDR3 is TGTGCCAGCAGTGAACAGGGAGGGTTTAACACCGGGGAGCTGTTTTTT. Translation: CASSEQGGFNTGELFF.